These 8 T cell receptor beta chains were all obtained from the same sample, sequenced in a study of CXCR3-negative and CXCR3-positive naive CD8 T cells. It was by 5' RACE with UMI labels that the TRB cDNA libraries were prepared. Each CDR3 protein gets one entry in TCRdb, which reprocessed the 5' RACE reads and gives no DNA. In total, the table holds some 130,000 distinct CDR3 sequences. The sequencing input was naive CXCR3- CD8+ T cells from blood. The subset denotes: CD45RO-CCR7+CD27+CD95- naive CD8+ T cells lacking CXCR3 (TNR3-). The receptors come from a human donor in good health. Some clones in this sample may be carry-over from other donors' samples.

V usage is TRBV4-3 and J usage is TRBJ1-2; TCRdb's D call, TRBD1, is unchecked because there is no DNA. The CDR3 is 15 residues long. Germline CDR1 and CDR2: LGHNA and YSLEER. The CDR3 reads CASSQGLQDLYGYTF.

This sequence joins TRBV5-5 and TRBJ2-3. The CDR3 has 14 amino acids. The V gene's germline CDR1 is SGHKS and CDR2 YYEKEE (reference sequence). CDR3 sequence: CASSLMFGTDTQYF.

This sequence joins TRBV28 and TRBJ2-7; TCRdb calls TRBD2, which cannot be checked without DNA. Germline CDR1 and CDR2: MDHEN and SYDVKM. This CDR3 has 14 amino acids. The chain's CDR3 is CASSFGSGYYEQYF.

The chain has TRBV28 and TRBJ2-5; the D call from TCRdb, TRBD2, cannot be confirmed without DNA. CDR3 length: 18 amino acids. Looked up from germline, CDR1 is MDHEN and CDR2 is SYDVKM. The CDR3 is CASSFPLGLAEPQETQYF.

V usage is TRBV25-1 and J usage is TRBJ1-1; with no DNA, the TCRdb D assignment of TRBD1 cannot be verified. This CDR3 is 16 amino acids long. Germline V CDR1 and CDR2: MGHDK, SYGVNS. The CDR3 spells CASSEGYRGRETEAFF.

The CDR3 is CSVEGRGSEQYF. J is TRBJ2-7 and V is TRBV29-1. The germline V gene encodes CDR1 SQVTM and CDR2 ANQGSEA. The CDR3 runs 12 residues.

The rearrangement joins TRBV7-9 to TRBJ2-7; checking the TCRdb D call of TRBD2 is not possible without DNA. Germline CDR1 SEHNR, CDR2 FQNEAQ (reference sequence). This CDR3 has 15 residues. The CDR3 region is CASSPRLAGEYEQYF.

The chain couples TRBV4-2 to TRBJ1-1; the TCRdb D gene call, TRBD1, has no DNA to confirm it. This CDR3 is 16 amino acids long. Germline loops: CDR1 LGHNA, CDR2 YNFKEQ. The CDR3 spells CASSQEGGARNTEAFF.